The source of this TCR beta chain is a study of identical twins. Study-wide findings and caveats: Abundant cord blood beta clonotypes carried fewer insertions; memory repertoires showed none.

On this clonotype: Its antigen remains unidentified.

TCRdb re-called the 5' RACE reads through MiXCR, storing one row per CDR3 protein. The sample lists around 370,000 distinct CDR3 sequences, roughly 10% seen once, with approximately 8.9% in the top ten. V lost 3 bases and J 6 bases, leaving 10 bases between the germline ends. The CDR3 runs 12 residues. Germline CDR1 GTSNPN, CDR2 SVGIG (reference sequence). Specimen: naive T cells sorted from blood. The receptor's source is a woman aged 45 to 65 in good health. This sequence joins TRBV30 and TRBJ2-3; D is unclear. For the CDR3, the DNA is TGTGCCTGGAGAAGGACGGCGGATACGCAGTATTTT. Protein sequence: CAWRRTADTQYF. Using reference TRBV30 and TRBJ2-3 for the parts outside the CDR3, the full variable domain is SQTIHQWPATLVQPVGSPLSLECTVEGTSNPNLYWYRQAAGRGLQLLFYSVGIGQISSEVPQNLSASRPQDRQFILSSKKLLLSDSGFYLCAWRRTADTQYFGPGTRLTVL.